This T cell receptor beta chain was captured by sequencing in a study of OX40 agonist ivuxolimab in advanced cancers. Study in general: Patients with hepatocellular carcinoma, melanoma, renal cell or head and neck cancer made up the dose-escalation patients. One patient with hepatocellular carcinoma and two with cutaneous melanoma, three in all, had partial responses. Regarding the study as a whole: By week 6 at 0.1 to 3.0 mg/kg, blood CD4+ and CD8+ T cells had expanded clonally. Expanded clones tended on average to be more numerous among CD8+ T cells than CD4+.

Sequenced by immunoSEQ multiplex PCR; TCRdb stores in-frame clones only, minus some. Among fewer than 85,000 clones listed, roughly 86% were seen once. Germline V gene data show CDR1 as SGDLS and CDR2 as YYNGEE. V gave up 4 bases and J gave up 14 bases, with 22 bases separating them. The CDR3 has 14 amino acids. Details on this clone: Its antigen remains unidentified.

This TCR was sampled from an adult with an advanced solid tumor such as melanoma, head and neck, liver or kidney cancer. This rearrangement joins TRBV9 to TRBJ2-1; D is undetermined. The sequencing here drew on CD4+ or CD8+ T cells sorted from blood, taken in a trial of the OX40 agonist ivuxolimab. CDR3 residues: CASSPYGPESQEFF. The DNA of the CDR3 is TGTGCCAGCAGCCCCTACGGCCCTGAAAGTCAGGAGTTCTTC.